Below, 32 T cell receptor beta chains from the same sample are listed, as sequenced in a study of T cell responses to AZD1222 COVID-19 vaccine (dated by TCRdb to the early 2020s). The library was made by the immunoSEQ multiplex PCR assay. TCRdb re-hosts the immuneACCESS table, in-frame sequences only. Its copies lack some clones; in the studies checked, an unresolved V gene accounts for under half of them, and the cause for the rest is not known. In all, the sample holds about 85,000 clones, and 80% to 90% of those were seen once. The ten largest account for less than 20% of the sample. This sample's time point label indicates: baseline before first vaccination. The material was peripheral blood, obtained on day 0 of AZD1222 vaccination. The source of these receptors is an adult in good health.

The chain recombines TRBV12-3 or TRBV12-4 with TRBJ2-7; D unclear. V was shortened by 2 bases and J by 4 bases, with 9 bases between the two germline ends. The CDR3 has 13 residues. This chain's CDR3 is CASSLPPSYEQYF. The CDR3 nucleotides are TGTGCCAGCAGTTTACCCCCCTCATACGAGCAGTACTTC.

The chain joins TRBV5-4 to TRBJ2-7, with D uncertain. CDR3 length: 15 residues. Germline lookup yields CDR1 SGHNT and CDR2 YYREEE (reference sequence). V was shortened by 1 base and J by 2 bases, with 13 bases between the two germline ends. CDR3 region: CASSLQTSPAYEQYF. The CDR3 DNA reads TGTGCCAGCAGCTTGCAGACCAGCCCAGCCTACGAGCAGTACTTC. The full variable domain, with the rest looked up from reference TRBV5-4 and TRBJ2-7, is ETGVTQSPTHLIKTRGQQVTLRCSSQSGHNTVSWYQQALGQGPQFIFQYYREEENGRGNFPPRFSGLQFPNYSSELNVNALELDDSALYLCASSLQTSPAYEQYFGPGTRLTVT.

This clone was observed once. The CDR3 protein is CASSKTGTGVFGNQPQHF. The DNA of the CDR3 is TGTGCCAGTAGTAAAACCGGGACAGGAGTCTTTGGGAATCAGCCCCAGCATTTT. The chain joins TRBV19 to TRBJ1-5; 8 bases line up with TRBD1. CDR3 length equals 18 residues. With 4 bases clipped from V and 4 bases from J, the junction kept 15 bases outside the gene matches. The germline V gene encodes CDR1 LNHDA and CDR2 SQIVND (reference sequence). Filled out from reference TRBV19 and TRBJ1-5, the complete variable domain reads DGGITQSPKYLFRKEGQNVTLSCEQNLNHDAMYWYRQDPGQGLRLIYYSQIVNDFQKGDIAEGYSVSREKKESFPLTVTSAQKNPTAFYLCASSKTGTGVFGNQPQHFGDGTRLSIL.

CDR3 nucleotide sequence: TGTGCCAGCAGCTCCCCAAGCGCGGAGGGGGAGACCCAGTACTTC. As protein: CASSSPSAEGETQYF. The chain has TRBV27 and TRBJ2-5; a weak D match, TRBD2 (6 bases). CDR3 length: 15 amino acids. CDR1 and CDR2 from the germline V gene are MNHEY and SMNVEV (reference sequence). The ends were cut back, 6 bases at V and 5 bases at J, with 19 bases in the middle.

The chain combines TRBV6-9 with TRBJ1-2; D is ambiguous. The CDR3 sequence is 14 residues long. The V gene's germline CDR1 is MNHGY and CDR2 SVAAGI. V shed 4 bases and J shed 0 bases, with 9 bases lying between them. Written as DNA, the CDR3 is TGTGCCAGCAGTTGGGGTCGCTCTAACTATGGCTACACCTTC. Translating gives CASSWGRSNYGYTF.

This rearrangement joins TRBV7-3 to TRBJ2-1; 8 bases align to TRBD2. With 1 base clipped from V and 8 bases from J, the junction kept 7 bases outside the gene matches. Germline V lookup: CDR1 SGHTA, CDR2 FQGTGA. This CDR3 region has 15 residues. Written as DNA, the CDR3 is TGTGCCAGCAGCTTAATGGGACTAGTTACAGATGAGCAGTTCTTC. This gives the protein CASSLMGLVTDEQFF.

The chain couples TRBV5-5 to TRBJ1-6; D ambiguous. The CDR3 covers 13 residues. Per the germline V gene, CDR1 is SGHKS and CDR2 is YYEKEE (reference sequence). Trimming stripped 4 bases from V and 6 bases from J, with 8 bases between. The CDR3 is CASSRSANSPLHF. CDR3 coding DNA: TGTGCCAGCAGCCGCTCGGCTAATTCACCCCTCCACTTT.

The rearrangement joins TRBV10-3 to TRBJ2-7, with 7 bases lining up with TRBD1. This CDR3 spans 15 amino acids. V dropped 6 bases and J dropped 4; count of bases not matched to a gene: 12. The germline CDR1 and CDR2 sequences are ENHRY and SYGVKD. The chain's CDR3 is CAIRKATGFGYEQYF. CDR3 DNA: TGTGCCATCAGGAAGGCGACAGGGTTCGGTTACGAGCAGTACTTC.

The count of this clone is one. CDR3 loop: CASSLDSFQGEKLFF. The CDR3 coding sequence is TGTGCCAGCAGCTTGGACAGTTTCCAGGGTGAAAAACTGTTTTTT. V and J are TRBV7-2 and TRBJ1-4, with a tentative D call TRBD1 (6 bases). The ends were cut back, 3 bases at V and 7 bases at J, with 15 bases in the middle. Germline values: CDR1 SGHTA, CDR2 FQGNSA. The CDR3 has 15 amino acids.

V is TRBV28 and J is TRBJ1-2; a weak D match, TRBD1 (5 bases). The CDR3 has 14 residues. Between the trimmed V and J ends, which lost 3 bases and 5 bases, there was a span of 13 bases. The V gene's germline CDR1 is MDHEN and CDR2 SYDVKM. CDR3 in DNA: TGTGCCAGCAGTTTTGGCGCAGGGTATTATGGCTACACCTTC. Residues: CASSFGAGYYGYTF.

This chain joins TRBV2 and TRBJ2-4; maybe TRBD1 (6 bases). V was trimmed by 5 bases and J by 1 base, leaving 9 bases between them. The germline V gene encodes CDR1 SNHLY and CDR2 FYNNEI. There are 14 residues in the CDR3. Here the CDR3 reads CASSLDRAKNIQYF. The CDR3 region has the DNA TGTGCCAGCAGTCTCGACAGGGCCAAAAACATTCAGTACTTC.

V usage is TRBV19 and J usage is TRBJ1-3; 7 bases map to TRBD1. This CDR3 has 14 residues. Looked up from germline, CDR1 is LNHDA and CDR2 is SQIVND (reference sequence). The V segment lost 4 bases and the J segment 4 bases; nucleotides outside the gene matches: 4. The CDR3 region is CASSTGTAGNTIYF. DNA for the CDR3: TGTGCCAGTAGTACCGGGACAGCCGGAAACACCATATATTTT.

This chain connects TRBV3-1 (or the pseudogene TRBV3-2) to TRBJ1-4; the match to TRBD1 covers 11 bases. With 5 bases clipped from V and 4 bases from J, the junction kept 6 bases outside the gene matches. CDR3 size: 16 residues. The germline V gene encodes CDR1 LGHDT and CDR2 YNNKEL (reference sequence). CDR3 amino acids: CASSKWTGGFNEKLFF. CDR3 nucleotides: TGTGCCAGCAGCAAATGGACAGGGGGCTTTAATGAAAAACTGTTTTTT.

The chain employs TRBV6-5 and TRBJ2-3; D might be TRBD1 or TRBD2, each matching 6 bases. Trimming cost V 6 bases and J 0 bases, with 13 bases left between them. CDR1 MNHEY and CDR2 SVGAGI come from the germline V gene. The CDR3 totals 15 residues. The CDR3 nucleotides are TGTGCCAGCAGCCTTACGGGGGCTAGCACAGATACGCAGTATTTT. It encodes CASSLTGASTDTQYF.

The V and J genes are TRBV28 and TRBJ1-5; D is perhaps TRBD1 (6 bases). The CDR3 runs 13 residues. Germline lookup yields CDR1 MDHEN and CDR2 SYDVKM. Trimming shortened V by 9 bases and J by 2 bases, and 11 bases separated the two germline ends. CDR3 nucleotide sequence: TGTGCCAGTAGGGGGTTTGGCAATCAGCCCCAGCATTTT. It is translated as CASRGFGNQPQHF.

The J gene is TRBJ1-3, the V gene TRBV10-3; maybe TRBD1 (5 bases). Germline lookup yields CDR1 ENHRY and CDR2 SYGVKD. The CDR3 has 15 residues. V lost 6 bases to trimming and J lost 0 bases, with 12 bases between them. Here the CDR3 reads CAISLTASSGNTIYF. The CDR3 DNA follows: TGTGCCATCAGCCTGACAGCCAGCTCTGGAAACACCATATATTTT.

V and J are TRBV7-2 and TRBJ1-5, with D unclear. The CDR3 is 14 residues long. Germline CDR1 and CDR2: SGHTA and FQGNSA. V was pared by 2 bases and J by 4 bases, with 9 bases between. The CDR3 loop reads CASSLNLGNQPQHF. For the CDR3, the DNA is TGTGCCAGCAGCTTAAATCTGGGGAATCAGCCCCAGCATTTT.

The J gene is TRBJ2-7, the V gene TRBV2; 8 positions match TRBD1. This CDR3 has 14 amino acids. Per the germline V gene, CDR1 is SNHLY and CDR2 is FYNNEI. V was clipped by 8 bases and J by 1 base; unmatched bases: 7. The CDR3 here is CASVIQGGSYEQYF. In DNA, the CDR3 is TGTGCCAGCGTTATACAGGGGGGTTCCTACGAGCAGTACTTC.

This clone was seen a handful of times. The rearrangement uses TRBV6-5 and TRBJ1-5; D is uncertain. V lost 2 bases and J lost 0, with 11 bases in between. The length of the CDR3 is 16 residues. Germline CDR1 MNHEY, CDR2 SVGAGI. The DNA of the CDR3 is TGTGCCAGCAGTTACGACGGACCGTATAGCAATCAGCCCCAGCATTTT. The encoded protein is CASSYDGPYSNQPQHF.

CDR3: CASSQDLGSDQETQYF. The CDR3 DNA reads as TGTGCCAGCAGCCAAGATCTGGGCAGCGACCAAGAGACCCAGTACTTC. This sequence joins TRBV4-2 and TRBJ2-5, with D unclear. Trimming stripped 0 bases from V and 0 bases from J, with 11 bases between. Germline values: CDR1 LGHNA, CDR2 YNFKEQ. The CDR3 consists of 16 residues.

A single count supports this clone. The genes are TRBV7-2 and TRBJ2-2; TRBD1 is a possible D gene (5 bases). This CDR3 has 15 residues. CDR1 is SGHTA, CDR2 FQGNSA, per germline. V was cut by 4 bases and J by 4 bases, with 13 bases left in between. The CDR3 sequence is CASSSDRTPTGELFF. CDR3 bases: TGTGCCAGCAGCTCCGACCGGACACCCACCGGGGAGCTGTTTTTT.

The chain employs TRBV11-1 and TRBJ1-1; possible D gene TRBD1, 5 bases. CDR3 length: 16 residues. Trimming removed 5 bases from V and 3 bases from J, with 19 bases in between. The germline V gene has CDR1 SGHAT and CDR2 FQDESV (reference sequence). CDR3 bases: TGTGCCAGCAGCACCGAGGGGTTATCCATCCACACTGAAGCTTTCTTT. Translated: CASSTEGLSIHTEAFF.

The rearrangement links TRBV7-8 to TRBJ1-6, with D perhaps TRBD1 (6 bases). Germline assignment: CDR1 SGHVS and CDR2 FQNEAQ. Trimming removed 5 bases from V and 4 bases from J, with 18 bases in between. The length of the CDR3 is 17 residues. CDR3 sequence: CASSPMGGDKYNSPLHF. In nucleotides, the CDR3 is TGTGCCAGCAGCCCCATGGGGGGGGACAAGTATAATTCACCCCTCCACTTT.

The gene calls are TRBV6-5 and TRBJ1-1; D might be TRBD1 (6 bases). The CDR3 spans 12 residues. The germline V and J ends were trimmed by 6 bases and 4 bases, with 9 bases remaining between them. Germline V CDR1 and CDR2: MNHEY, SVGAGI. CDR3 protein: CASSTGTTEAFF. The CDR3 DNA sequence: TGTGCCAGCAGCACAGGGACCACTGAAGCTTTCTTT.

This chain links TRBV5-6 with TRBJ2-7, with D perhaps being TRBD1 or TRBD2 (5 bases each). CDR3 size: 14 residues. Germline V gives CDR1 SGHDT, CDR2 YYEEEE. Trimming shortened V by 1 base and J by 3 bases, and 11 bases separated the two germline ends. The CDR3 nucleotides are TGTGCCAGCAGCTTGTCGGGACGAGTCTACGAGCAGTACTTC. Translation gives CASSLSGRVYEQYF.

The chain combines TRBV7-8 with TRBJ1-1; D ambiguous. V was pared by 5 bases and J by 1 base, with 8 bases between. The germline V gene encodes CDR1 SGHVS and CDR2 FQNEAQ. This CDR3 spans 13 amino acids. CDR3 amino acids: CASSPQANTEAFF. CDR3 coding DNA: TGTGCCAGCAGCCCTCAGGCGAACACTGAAGCTTTCTTT.

This chain joins TRBV11-3 and TRBJ2-1, with TRBD1 matching 9 bases. The junction had 14 bases not matched to a gene; V was cut back by 0 bases and J by 5 bases. This CDR3 contains 19 residues. Germline assignment: CDR1 SGHNT and CDR2 YENEEA. The CDR3: CASSLDGRSTGGKDNEQFF. The CDR3 DNA reads as TGTGCCAGCAGCTTAGATGGGCGCTCCACAGGGGGCAAGGACAATGAGCAGTTCTTC.

The DNA for the CDR3 is TGCACCAGCAGCGAGGACAGGGCTATGGATACGCAGTATTTT. Amino acid sequence: CTSSEDRAMDTQYF. The rearrangement links TRBV1 to TRBJ2-3; TRBD1, the D gene given by the table, was not confirmed from the DNA. TRBV1 counts as a pseudogene. This CDR3 is 14 amino acids long.

The chain links TRBV28 to TRBJ1-2; 7 bases agree with TRBD1. J was trimmed by 4 bases and V by 3 bases; bases with no gene match: 5. The CDR3 runs 14 residues. Germline CDR1 and CDR2: MDHEN and SYDVKM. CDR3 in amino acids: CASSLGGGGYGYTF. The CDR3 bases are TGTGCCAGCAGTTTGGGAGGGGGCGGCTATGGCTACACCTTC.

This chain links TRBV7-8 with TRBJ2-1; D might be TRBD2 (5 bases). This CDR3 contains 16 residues. With 5 bases removed from V and 2 bases from J, the gap between germline ends came to 16 bases. The germline CDR1 and CDR2 sequences are SGHVS and FQNEAQ. CDR3 nucleotides: TGTGCCAGCAGCCCGCGAGGGAGAACCGCCTACAATGAGCAGTTCTTC. The encoded protein is CASSPRGRTAYNEQFF.

The chain couples TRBV19 to TRBJ1-1; TRBD1 matches 9 bases. The CDR3 has 13 amino acids. The V segment lost 4 bases and the J segment 4 bases; nucleotides outside the gene matches: 1. Per the germline V gene, CDR1 is LNHDA and CDR2 is SQIVND (reference sequence). As DNA, the CDR3 is TGTGCCAGTAGTAAGACAGGGGGCACTGAAGCTTTCTTT. Amino acids: CASSKTGGTEAFF.

V is TRBV29-1 and J is TRBJ1-1, with 9 bases that match TRBD1. J was trimmed by 4 bases and V by 6 bases; bases with no gene match: 9. There are 14 residues in the CDR3. In germline, CDR1 is SQVTM, CDR2 ANQGSEA. The CDR3 nucleotides read TGCAGCGTAAACACAGGGGGCGGAAGCACTGAAGCTTTCTTT. Residues: CSVNTGGGSTEAFF.